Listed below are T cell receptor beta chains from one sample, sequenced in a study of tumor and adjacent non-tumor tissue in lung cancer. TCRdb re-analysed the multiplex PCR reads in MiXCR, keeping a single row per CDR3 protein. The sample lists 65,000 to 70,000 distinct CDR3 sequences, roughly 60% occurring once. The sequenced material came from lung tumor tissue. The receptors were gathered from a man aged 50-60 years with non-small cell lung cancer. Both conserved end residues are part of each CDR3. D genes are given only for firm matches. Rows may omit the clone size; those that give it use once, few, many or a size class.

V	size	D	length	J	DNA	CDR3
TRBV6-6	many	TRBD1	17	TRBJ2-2	TGTGCCAGCAGTCCGGGACAGGGGATCAAAGACACCGGGGAGCTGTTTTTT	CASSPGQGIKDTGELFF
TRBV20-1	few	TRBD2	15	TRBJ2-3	TGCAGTGCTAGCGATCGACTAGCGGGAGAAGATACGCAGTATTTT	CSASDRLAGEDTQYF
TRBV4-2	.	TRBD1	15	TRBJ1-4	TGCGCCGGCAGCCAACGGGGACAGATGAATGAAAAACTGTTTTTT	CAGSQRGQMNEKLFF
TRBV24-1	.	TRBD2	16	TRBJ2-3	TGTGTCATCAGTGATTTGCCTTGGCGGGGGACAGATACGCAGTATTTT	CVISDLPWRGTDTQYF
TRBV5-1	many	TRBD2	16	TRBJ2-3	TGCGCCAGCAGCTTGGGGCTAGCGGGAGTAGGAGATACGCAGTATTTT	CASSLGLAGVGDTQYF
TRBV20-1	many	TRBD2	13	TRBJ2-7	TGCAGTGCTGATAGCGGGAGGGCCTACGAGCAGTACTTC	CSADSGRAYEQYF
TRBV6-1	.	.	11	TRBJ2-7	TGTGCCAGTTGTGAATTCGGGGAGCAGTACTTC	CASCEFGEQYF
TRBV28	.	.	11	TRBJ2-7	TGTGCCAGCGGACAGGACTACGAGCAGTGCTTC	CASGQDYEQCF
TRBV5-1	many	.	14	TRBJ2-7	TGCGCCAGCAGCTTGATAGTATCTCCCTACGAGCAGTACTTC	CASSLIVSPYEQYF
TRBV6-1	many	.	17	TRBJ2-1	TGTGCCAGCATGAGGGGCCCAGACAGAATAATGTACAATGAGCAGTTCTTC	CASMRGPDRIMYNEQFF
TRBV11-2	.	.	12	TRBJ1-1	TGTGCCAACAGCTTACAGAACATTGAAGCTTTCTTT	CANSLQNIEAFF
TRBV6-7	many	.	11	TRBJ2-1	TGTGCCAGCAGTGAAATCCATGAGCAGTTCTTC	CASSEIHEQFF
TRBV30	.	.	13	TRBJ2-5	TGTGCCTGGCAACACATTACACAAGAGATCCAGTACTTC	CAWQHITQEIQYF
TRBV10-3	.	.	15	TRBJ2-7	TGTGCCATCAGTGGGAGGATAGGGGCCTCCTACGAGCAGTACTTC	CAISGRIGASYEQYF
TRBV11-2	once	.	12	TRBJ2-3	TGTGCCAGCAACCTCAATGCAGATACGAAGTATTTT	CASNLNADTKYF
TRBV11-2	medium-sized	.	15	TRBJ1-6	TGTGCCAGCAGCTTAAGTTTTCTGGCGAATTCACCCCTCCACTTT	CASSLSFLANSPLHF
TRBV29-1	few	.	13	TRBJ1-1	TGCAGCGCCTCCGGGCAGATCAACACTGAAGCTTTCTTT	CSASGQINTEAFF
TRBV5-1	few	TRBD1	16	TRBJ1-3	TGCGCCAGCAGCATACGACAGGGCAACGCCGGAAACACCATATATTTT	CASSIRQGNAGNTIYF
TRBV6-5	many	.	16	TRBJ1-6	TGTGCCAGCAGTTATGGGGAATACTCCTATAATTCACCCCTCCACTTT	CASSYGEYSYNSPLHF
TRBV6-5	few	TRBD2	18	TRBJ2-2	TGTGCCAGCAGTTACTCCGGCGTGGGGGTGGGGGGGACCGGGGAGCTGTTTTTT	CASSYSGVGVGGTGELFF
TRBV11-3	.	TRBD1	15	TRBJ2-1	TGTGCCAGCAGCTCCCCGGGACAGGGCAGCAATGAGCAGTTCTTC	CASSSPGQGSNEQFF
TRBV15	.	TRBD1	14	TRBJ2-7	TGTGTCACCAGCAGGACAGGGGGCACCTACGAGCAGTACTTC	CVTSRTGGTYEQYF
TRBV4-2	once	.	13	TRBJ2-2	TGTGCCAGCACAGACGAGGACACCGGGGAGCTGTTTTTT	CASTDEDTGELFF
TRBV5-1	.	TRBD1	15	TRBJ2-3	TGCGCCAGCAGCGCGGACAGGGGTAGCATAGGTACGCAGTACTTT	CASSADRGSIGTQYF
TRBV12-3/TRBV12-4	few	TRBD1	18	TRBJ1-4	TGTGCCAGCAGCCTCCGTCGACAGGGGAAGGGAACTAATGGAAAACTGTTTTTT	CASSLRRQGKGTNGKLFF
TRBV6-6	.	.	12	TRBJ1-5	TGTGTCAGCAGTGAACAGGGTCGGCCCCAGCATTTT	CVSSEQGRPQHF
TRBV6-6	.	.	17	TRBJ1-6	TGTGCCAGCAGTTACAATGTGACGAGCTCCTATAATTCACCCCTCTACTTT	CASSYNVTSSYNSPLYF
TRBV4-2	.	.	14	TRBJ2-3	TGTGCCAGCACCCTCGGACGCAGCACAGTTACGCAGTATTTT	CASTLGRSTVTQYF
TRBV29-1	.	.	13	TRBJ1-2	TGCAGCGCCCAGTCTGGTCTTTTGAGCGACCACACCTTC	CSAQSGLLSDHTF
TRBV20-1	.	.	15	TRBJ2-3	TGCAGTGATCGAGTCTTCGGCGGGGATTCAGATACGCAGTATTTT	CSDRVFGGDSDTQYF
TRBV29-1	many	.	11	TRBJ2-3	TGCAGCATAAAGAGCACAGATACGCAGTATTTT	CSIKSTDTQYF
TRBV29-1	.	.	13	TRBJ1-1	TGCAGCGTTTGGCTGGGGGGGGATACTGAAGCTTTCTTT	CSVWLGGDTEAFF
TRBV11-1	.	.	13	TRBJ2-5	TGTGCCAACCGCGGACTGGGTGGGGAGACCCAGTACTTC	CANRGLGGETQYF
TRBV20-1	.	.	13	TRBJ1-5	TGCAGAGCCCAGGCCGCACCCAATCAGCCCCAGCATTTT	CRAQAAPNQPQHF
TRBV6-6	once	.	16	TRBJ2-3	TGTGCCAGCAGTTACTCGGAGTGGGAGCAGGGAGGTACGCAGTATTTT	CASSYSEWEQGGTQYF
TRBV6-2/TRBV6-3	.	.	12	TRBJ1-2	TGTGCCAGTCGTGACGGAAACTGTGGCTACACCTTC	CASRDGNCGYTF
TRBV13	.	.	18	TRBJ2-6	TGTGCCAGCAGCCTCACTTACTTCAGGGGATTCGGGGCCAACGTCCTGACTTTC	CASSLTYFRGFGANVLTF
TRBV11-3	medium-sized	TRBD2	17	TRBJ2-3	TGTGCCAGCAGCCCCGGGACTAGCGGGGGGCCCGCAGATACGCAGTATTTT	CASSPGTSGGPADTQYF
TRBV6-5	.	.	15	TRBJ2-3	TGTGCAAGCAGGACTAACGGGAGCGGGACAGATGCGCAGTATTTT	CASRTNGSGTDAQYF
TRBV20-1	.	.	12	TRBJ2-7	TGCAGTGCTATGACAGAGTACTACGAGCAGTACTTC	CSAMTEYYEQYF
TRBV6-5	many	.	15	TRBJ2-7	TGTGCCAGCAGAAGAGACAGTTCATCTTCCTACGAGCAGTACTTC	CASRRDSSSSYEQYF
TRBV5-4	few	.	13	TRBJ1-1	TGTGCCGGCAGCCTAGACGGGAACTCTGAAGCTTTCTTT	CAGSLDGNSEAFF
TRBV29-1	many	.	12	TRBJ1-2	TGCAGCGTTGCTAGTGCTAACTATGGCTACACCTTC	CSVASANYGYTF